This paragraph covers one T cell receptor beta chain sequence. This sample was taken from a study of control samples from healthy donors and cancer patients. Assay used: immunoSEQ multiplex PCR; TCRdb lists only in-frame clones, some missing. The table has around 150,000 clones, about 94% seen once. This receptor was identified in a man in his 60s with colorectal cancer. Sequences were obtained from PBMCs.

CDR3 DNA: TGTGCCAGTAGTAGAGGCCCTTTAGGGGCAGATACGCAGTATTTT. Protein product: CASSRGPLGADTQYF. The chain uses TRBV19 and TRBJ2-3; TRBD1 might be the D (5 bases). This CDR3 has 15 residues. Deletions cut 4 bases from V and 4 bases from J, with 15 bases between. Looked up from germline, CDR1 is LNHDA and CDR2 is SQIVND (reference sequence).